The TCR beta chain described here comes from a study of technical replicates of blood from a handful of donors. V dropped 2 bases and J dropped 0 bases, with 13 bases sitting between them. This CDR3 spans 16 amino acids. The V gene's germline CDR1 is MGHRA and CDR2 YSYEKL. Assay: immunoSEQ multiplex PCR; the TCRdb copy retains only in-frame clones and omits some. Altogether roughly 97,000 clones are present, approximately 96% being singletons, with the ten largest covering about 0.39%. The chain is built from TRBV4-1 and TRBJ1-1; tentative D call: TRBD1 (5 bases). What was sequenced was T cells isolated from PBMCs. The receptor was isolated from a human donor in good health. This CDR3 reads CASSQRGGYMNTEAFF. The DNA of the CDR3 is TGCGCCAGCAGCCAAAGGGGTGGGTACATGAACACTGAAGCTTTCTTT.